This T cell receptor (beta chain) came from a study of cytomegalovirus exposure and HLA in healthy donors. About the study: Earlier work reported 110 million or so unique TCR beta sequences from about 180 million T cells. Whole-study results and caveats: Immune exposure was documented only through CMV serostatus.

Primers included in the PCR were 60 Vbeta and 13 Jbeta primers. Assay used: immunoSEQ multiplex PCR; TCRdb lists only in-frame clones, some missing. The table lists approximately 160,000 clones, 80% to 85% of them singletons, with about 1.9% in the top ten. The CDR3 loop spans 14 amino acids. Germline V gene data show CDR1 as MRHNA and CDR2 as SNTAGT. The germline V and J ends were trimmed by 5 bases and 3 bases, with 13 bases remaining between them. With respect to this clone: The antigen is undetermined.

This TCR was recovered from a human donor in good health. Sequenced input: PBMCs. The gene calls are TRBV6-4 and TRBJ1-1; a possible D gene is TRBD1 (5 bases). The CDR3 DNA sequence: TGTGCCAGCAGTACCGGGGGGAGGGACACTGAAGCTTTCTTT. This codes for CASSTGGRDTEAFF.